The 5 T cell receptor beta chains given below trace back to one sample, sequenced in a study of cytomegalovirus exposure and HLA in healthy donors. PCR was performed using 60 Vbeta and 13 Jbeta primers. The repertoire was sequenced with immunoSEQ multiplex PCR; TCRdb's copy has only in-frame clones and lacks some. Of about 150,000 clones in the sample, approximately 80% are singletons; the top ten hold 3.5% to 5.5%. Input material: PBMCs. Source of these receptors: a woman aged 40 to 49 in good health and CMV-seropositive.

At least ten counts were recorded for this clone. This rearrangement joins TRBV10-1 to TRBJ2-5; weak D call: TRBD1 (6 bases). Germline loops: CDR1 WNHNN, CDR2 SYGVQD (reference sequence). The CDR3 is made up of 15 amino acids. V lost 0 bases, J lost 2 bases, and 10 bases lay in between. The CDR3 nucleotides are TGCGCCAGCAGTGAGTCAAGGACAGCTCAAGAGACCCAGTACTTC. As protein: CASSESRTAQETQYF.

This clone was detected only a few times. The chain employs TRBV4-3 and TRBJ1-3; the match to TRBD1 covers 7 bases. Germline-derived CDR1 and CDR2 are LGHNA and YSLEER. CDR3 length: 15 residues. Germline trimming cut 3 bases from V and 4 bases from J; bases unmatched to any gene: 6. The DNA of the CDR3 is TGCGCCAGCAGCCAGGAGACAGGGTGGGGAAACACCATATATTTT. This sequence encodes CASSQETGWGNTIYF.

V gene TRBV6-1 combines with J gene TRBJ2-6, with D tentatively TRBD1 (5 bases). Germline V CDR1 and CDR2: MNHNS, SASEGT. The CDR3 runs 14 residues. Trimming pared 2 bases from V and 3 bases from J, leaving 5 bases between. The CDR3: CASSEQGGANVLTF. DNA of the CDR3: TGTGCCAGCAGTGAACAGGGTGGGGCCAACGTCCTGACTTTC.

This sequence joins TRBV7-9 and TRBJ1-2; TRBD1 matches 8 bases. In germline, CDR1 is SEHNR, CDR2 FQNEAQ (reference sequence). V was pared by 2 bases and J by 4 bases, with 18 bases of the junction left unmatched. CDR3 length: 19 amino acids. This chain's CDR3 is CASSLLHHRPGTGTYGYTF. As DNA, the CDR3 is TGTGCCAGCAGCTTACTTCACCATCGTCCCGGGACAGGAACCTATGGCTACACCTTC.

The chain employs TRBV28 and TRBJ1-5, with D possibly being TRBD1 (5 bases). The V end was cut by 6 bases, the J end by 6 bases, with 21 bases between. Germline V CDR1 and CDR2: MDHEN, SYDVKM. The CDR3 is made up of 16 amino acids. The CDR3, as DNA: TGTGCCAGCAGCCCCTCTCGCCAGGGTGGTGCTCAGCCCCAGCATTTT. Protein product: CASSPSRQGGAQPQHF.